This T cell receptor beta chain was found in a study of identical twins. This clonotype turned up a few times. The antigen remains undetermined. Study-wide findings and caveats: The abundant beta clonotypes from cord blood had fewer insertions, and memory repertoires had none of this. Those out-of-frame alpha sequences shared by twins showed an excess of low generation probability. The study found that models underestimated out-of-frame TCR alpha sharing in monozygotic twins.

TCRdb reanalysed the 5' RACE reads using MiXCR and keeps one entry per CDR3 protein. Here the sample spans 350,000 to 450,000 distinct CDR3 sequences, about 18% being singletons. The CDR3 consists of 14 residues. Per the germline V gene, CDR1 is SGHKS and CDR2 is YYEKEE (reference sequence). The trim removed 4 bases at V and 3 bases at J, leaving 6 bases unmatched. The chain carries TRBV5-5 and TRBJ2-7; 8 bases align to TRBD1. The receptor's source is a man aged 50 or older in good health. The sample consisted of naive T cells sorted from blood. CDR3 nucleotides: TGTGCCAGCAGCGAACCGGGACAGGACTACGAGCAGTACTTC. Protein: CASSEPGQDYEQYF.